This T cell receptor (beta chain) was obtained from a study of T cell repertoires in cytomegalovirus infection. Study details: Carrying CMV and the relevant HLA type showed in public TCR beta signatures.

Study-level results: HLA-C-restricted, CMV-specific TCR beta clonotypes were dominant ex vivo.

From the reads, TCRdb called clonotypes with MiXCR, one entry per CDR3 protein. The repertoire holds roughly 350,000 distinct CDR3 sequences, with about 35% as singletons. Germline V gene sequence: CDR1 SGHTA, CDR2 FQGNSA. CDR3 length: 13 residues. Trimming removed 1 base at V and 10 bases at J, with 13 bases between. Many counts were recorded for this clonotype. Antigen: not known. This chain joins TRBV7-2 and TRBJ1-2, with D possibly TRBD1 on 6 matching bases. The starting material was cultured PBMCs, obtained from culture after CMV antigen stimulation. The clonotype was recovered from a human donor in good health (CMV status not recorded). Some clones in this sample may be carry-over from other donors' samples. CDR3: CASSLVAGEAYTF. Here the CDR3 DNA reads TGTGCCAGCAGCTTAGTGGCAGGGGAAGCCTACACCTTC.